The 2 T cell receptor beta chains below come from one sample, sequenced in a study of long-term antiretroviral therapy in people with HIV. Researchers ran immunoSEQ v3.0 at survey level. TCRdb's table, derived via immunoSEQ multiplex PCR, lists solely in-frame clones and lacks some. The data hold approximately 25,000 clones, with about 77% observed a single time. Sequenced here: unsorted PBMCs, sampled 0.5 years after starting antiretroviral therapy. Every receptor here comes from a woman in her thirties or forties with HIV.

The chain employs TRBV5-6 and TRBJ2-2, with 11 bases fitting TRBD2. The junction had 3 bases not matched to a gene; V was cut back by 4 bases and J by 1 base. There are 16 residues in the CDR3. Germline V gives CDR1 SGHDT, CDR2 YYEEEE. CDR3 loop: CASSPTSGGNTGELFF. The CDR3 DNA is TGTGCCAGCAGCCCTACTAGCGGGGGGAACACCGGGGAGCTGTTTTTT.

The chain recombines TRBV19 with TRBJ1-5; D is unclear. Germline V lookup: CDR1 LNHDA, CDR2 SQIVND (reference sequence). Trimming removed 1 base at V and 8 bases at J, with 12 bases between. CDR3 length: 14 residues. CDR3 nucleotides: TGTGCCAGTAGTATAGGAGGGTATACGGAGCCCCAGCATTTT. Translation: CASSIGGYTEPQHF.